The clone carrying this TCR beta chain was seen a few times. Antigen unknown. The authors prepared the TCRbeta library with unique molecular identifiers. TCRdb reanalysed the PCR reads using MiXCR and keeps one entry per CDR3 protein. The sample carries hundreds of thousands of distinct CDR3 sequences, over 10% recorded once. The CDR3 sequence is 14 residues long. Germline loops: CDR1 SNHLY, CDR2 FYNNEI. The J segment lost 7 bases and the V segment lost 7 bases, leaving 13 bases of the junction unmatched. This record comes from a study of T-cell reconstitution after alpha-beta-depleted transplantation in children. Broader study findings: From newly produced T cells came most of the T-cell counts and diversity one year after transplant. By about two months after transplant, alpha-beta T cells reportedly arose from several hundred graft clones that had expanded. The study traced high day-60 TCRbeta diversity in some patients to surviving recipient T cells and thymic progenitors.

The rearrangement joins TRBV2 to TRBJ2-7; 7 bases are a match to TRBD2. The source is a male patient aged 5 to 17 who had a stem cell transplant for acute myeloid leukemia, so the T cells may come from the graft donor. The material sequenced was PBMCs, mostly from graft donor cells, taken 360 days after TCRalphabeta/CD19-depleted stem cell transplant. CDR3 amino acids: CASINRRGSSEQYF. The CDR3 DNA reads as TGTGCCAGCATTAACCGGCGGGGGTCCAGTGAGCAGTACTTC.